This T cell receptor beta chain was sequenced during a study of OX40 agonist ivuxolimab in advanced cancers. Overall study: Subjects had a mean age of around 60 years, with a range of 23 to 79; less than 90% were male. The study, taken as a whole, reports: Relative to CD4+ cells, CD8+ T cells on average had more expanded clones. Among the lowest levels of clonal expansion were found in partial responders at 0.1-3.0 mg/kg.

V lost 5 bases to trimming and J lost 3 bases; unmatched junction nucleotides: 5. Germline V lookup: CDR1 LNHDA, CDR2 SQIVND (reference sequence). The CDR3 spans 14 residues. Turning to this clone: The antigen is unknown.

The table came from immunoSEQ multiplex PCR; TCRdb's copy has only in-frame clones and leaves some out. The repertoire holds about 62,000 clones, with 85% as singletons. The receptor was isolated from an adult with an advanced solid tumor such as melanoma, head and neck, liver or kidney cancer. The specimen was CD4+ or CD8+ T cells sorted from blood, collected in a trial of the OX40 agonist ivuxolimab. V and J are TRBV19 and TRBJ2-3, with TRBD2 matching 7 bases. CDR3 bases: TGTGCCAGTAGTTCCCGGACTAGTACAGATACGCAGTATTTT. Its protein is CASSSRTSTDTQYF.